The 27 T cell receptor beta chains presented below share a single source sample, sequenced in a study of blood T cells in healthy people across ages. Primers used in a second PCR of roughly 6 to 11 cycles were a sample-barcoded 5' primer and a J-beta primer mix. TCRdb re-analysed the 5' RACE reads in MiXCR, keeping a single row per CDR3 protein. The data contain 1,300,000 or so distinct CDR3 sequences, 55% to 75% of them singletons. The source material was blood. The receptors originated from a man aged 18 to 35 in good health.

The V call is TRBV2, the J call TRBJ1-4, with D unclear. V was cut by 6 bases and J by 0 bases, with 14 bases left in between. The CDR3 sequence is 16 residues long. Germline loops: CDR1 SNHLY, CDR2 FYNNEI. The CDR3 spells CASSEDGLATNEKLFF. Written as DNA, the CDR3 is TGTGCCAGCAGCGAGGACGGCCTTGCAACTAATGAAAAACTGTTTTTT. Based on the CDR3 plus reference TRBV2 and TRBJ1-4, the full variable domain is EPEVTQTPSHQVTQMGQEVILRCVPISNHLYFYWYRQILGQKVEFLVSFYNNEISEKSEIFDDQFSVERPDGSNFTLKIRSTKLEDSAMYFCASSEDGLATNEKLFFGSGTQLSVL.

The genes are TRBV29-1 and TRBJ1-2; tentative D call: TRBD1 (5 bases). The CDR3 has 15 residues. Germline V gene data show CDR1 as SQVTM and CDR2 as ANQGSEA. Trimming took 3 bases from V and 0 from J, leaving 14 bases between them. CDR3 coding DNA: TGCAGCGTTGAGAGGACGGGGACGGCTAACTATGGCTACACCTTC. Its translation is CSVERTGTANYGYTF.

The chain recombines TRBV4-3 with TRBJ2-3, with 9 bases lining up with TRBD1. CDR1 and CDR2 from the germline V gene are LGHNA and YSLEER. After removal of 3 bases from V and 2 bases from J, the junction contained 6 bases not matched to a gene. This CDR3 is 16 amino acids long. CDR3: CASSHTGTGSTDTQYF. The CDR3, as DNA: TGCGCCAGCAGCCACACCGGGACAGGGTCCACAGATACGCAGTATTTT.

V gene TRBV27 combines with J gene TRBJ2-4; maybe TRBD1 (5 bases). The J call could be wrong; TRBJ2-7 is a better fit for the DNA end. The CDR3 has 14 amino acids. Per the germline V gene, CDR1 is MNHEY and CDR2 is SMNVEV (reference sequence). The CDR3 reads CASKPGEQGYEQYF. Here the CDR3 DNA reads TGTGCCAGCAAACCCGGAGAGCAGGGATACGAGCAGTACTTC.

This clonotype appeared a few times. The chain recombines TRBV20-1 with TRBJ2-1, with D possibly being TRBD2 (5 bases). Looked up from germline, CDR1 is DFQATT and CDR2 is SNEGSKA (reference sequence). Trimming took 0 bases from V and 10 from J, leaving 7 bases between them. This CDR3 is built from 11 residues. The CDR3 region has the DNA TGCAGTGCTAGAGAGGTAGCGGAGCAGTTCTTC. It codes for CSAREVAEQFF.

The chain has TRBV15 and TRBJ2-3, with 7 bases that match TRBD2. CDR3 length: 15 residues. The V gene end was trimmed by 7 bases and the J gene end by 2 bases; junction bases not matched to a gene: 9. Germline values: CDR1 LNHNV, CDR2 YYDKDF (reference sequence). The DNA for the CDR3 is TGTGCCACCATGGGCGGGAGTAGGATCACAGATACGCAGTATTTT. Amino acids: CATMGGSRITDTQYF.

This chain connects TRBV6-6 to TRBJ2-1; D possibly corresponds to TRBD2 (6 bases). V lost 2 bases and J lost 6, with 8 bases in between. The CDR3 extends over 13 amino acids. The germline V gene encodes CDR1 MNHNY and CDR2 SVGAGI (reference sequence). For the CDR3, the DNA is TGTGCCAGCAGTTACAACGGGGGCAATGAGCAGTTCTTC. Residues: CASSYNGGNEQFF.

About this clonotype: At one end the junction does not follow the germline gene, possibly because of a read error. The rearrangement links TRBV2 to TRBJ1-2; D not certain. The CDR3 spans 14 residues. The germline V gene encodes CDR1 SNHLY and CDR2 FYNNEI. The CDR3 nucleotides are TGTGCCAGCCGTGATATAGGGAGGGCCTATGGCTACACCTTC. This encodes CASRDIGRAYGYTF.

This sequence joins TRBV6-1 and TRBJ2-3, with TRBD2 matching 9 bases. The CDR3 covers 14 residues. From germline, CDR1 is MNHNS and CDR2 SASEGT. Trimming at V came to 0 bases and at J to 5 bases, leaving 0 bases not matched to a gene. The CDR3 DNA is TGTGCCAGCAGTGAAGCTAGCGGGAGAGATACGCAGTATTTT. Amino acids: CASSEASGRDTQYF.

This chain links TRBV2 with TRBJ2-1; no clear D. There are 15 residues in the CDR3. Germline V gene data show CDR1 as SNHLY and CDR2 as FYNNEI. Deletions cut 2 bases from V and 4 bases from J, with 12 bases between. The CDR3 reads CASSENGGWYNEQFF. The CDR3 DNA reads TGTGCCAGCAGTGAAAATGGTGGATGGTACAATGAGCAGTTCTTC.

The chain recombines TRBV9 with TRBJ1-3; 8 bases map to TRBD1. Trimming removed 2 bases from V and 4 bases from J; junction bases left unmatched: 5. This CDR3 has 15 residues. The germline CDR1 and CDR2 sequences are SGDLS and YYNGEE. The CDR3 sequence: CASSVDGQGGNTIYF. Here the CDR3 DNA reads TGTGCCAGCAGCGTGGACGGACAGGGAGGAAACACCATATATTTT.

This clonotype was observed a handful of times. CDR3 residues: CSVEPSRPDTQYF. The DNA of the CDR3 is TGCAGCGTTGAGCCCAGCCGTCCAGATACGCAGTATTTT. The J gene is TRBJ2-3, the V gene TRBV29-1; D call uncertain. From germline, CDR1 is SQVTM and CDR2 ANQGSEA. There are 13 residues in the CDR3. V gave up 3 bases and J gave up 4 bases, with 11 bases separating them.

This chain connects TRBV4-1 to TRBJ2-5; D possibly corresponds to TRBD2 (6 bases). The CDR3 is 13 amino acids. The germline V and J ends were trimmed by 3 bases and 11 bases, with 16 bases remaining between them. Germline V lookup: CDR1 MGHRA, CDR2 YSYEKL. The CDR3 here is CASSHGGSYGQYF. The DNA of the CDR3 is TGCGCCAGCAGCCATGGGGGGTCCTACGGGCAGTACTTC.

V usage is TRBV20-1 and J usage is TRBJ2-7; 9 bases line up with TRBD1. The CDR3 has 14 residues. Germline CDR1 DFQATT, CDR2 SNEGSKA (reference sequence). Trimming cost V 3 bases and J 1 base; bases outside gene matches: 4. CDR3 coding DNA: TGCAGTGCTAGCGGGGACAGGGTTTCCTACGAGCAGTACTTC. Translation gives CSASGDRVSYEQYF.

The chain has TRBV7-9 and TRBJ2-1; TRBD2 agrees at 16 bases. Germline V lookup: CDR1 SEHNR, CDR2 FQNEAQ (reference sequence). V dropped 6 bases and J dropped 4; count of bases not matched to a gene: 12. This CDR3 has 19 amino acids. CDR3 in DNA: TGTGCCAGCAGGAGGGGACTAGCGGGGGGGCCTAATTCGTACAATGAGCAGTTCTTC. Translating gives CASRRGLAGGPNSYNEQFF.

The CDR3, as DNA: TGTGCCAGCAGTAACACAGGGTACAGGGATGAGCAGTTCTTC. This translates into CASSNTGYRDEQFF. The V call is TRBV6-2 or TRBV6-3, the J call TRBJ2-1; tentative D call: TRBD1 (6 bases). This CDR3 is built from 14 residues. Trimming removed 5 bases from V and 8 bases from J, with 16 bases in between. Looked up from germline, CDR1 is MNHEY and CDR2 is SVGEGT.

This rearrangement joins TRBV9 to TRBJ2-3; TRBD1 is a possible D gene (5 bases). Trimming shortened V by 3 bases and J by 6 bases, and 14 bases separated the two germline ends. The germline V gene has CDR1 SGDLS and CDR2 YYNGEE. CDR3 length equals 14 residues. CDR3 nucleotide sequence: TGTGCCAGCAGCGAAGATCAGGGCAGGGATACGCAGTATTTT. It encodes CASSEDQGRDTQYF.

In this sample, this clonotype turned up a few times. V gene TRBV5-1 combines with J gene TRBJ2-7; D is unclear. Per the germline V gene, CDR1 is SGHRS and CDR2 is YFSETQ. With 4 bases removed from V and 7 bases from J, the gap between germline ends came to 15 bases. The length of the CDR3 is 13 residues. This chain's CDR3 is CASSHTTSHEQYF. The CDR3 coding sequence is TGCGCCAGCAGCCACACAACCAGCCATGAGCAGTACTTC.

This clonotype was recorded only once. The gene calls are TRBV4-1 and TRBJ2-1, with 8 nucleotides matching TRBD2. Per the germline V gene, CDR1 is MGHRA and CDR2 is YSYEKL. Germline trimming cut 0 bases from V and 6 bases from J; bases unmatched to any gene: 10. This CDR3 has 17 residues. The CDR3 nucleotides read TGCGCCAGCAGCCAAGATATGGCGGGACTAGAACTCAATGAGCAGTTCTTC. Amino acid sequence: CASSQDMAGLELNEQFF.

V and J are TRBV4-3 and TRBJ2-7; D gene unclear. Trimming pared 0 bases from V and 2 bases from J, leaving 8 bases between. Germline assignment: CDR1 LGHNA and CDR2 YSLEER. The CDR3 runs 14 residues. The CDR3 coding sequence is TGCGCCAGCAGCCAAGAGTACACCACCTACGAGCAGTACTTC. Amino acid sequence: CASSQEYTTYEQYF.

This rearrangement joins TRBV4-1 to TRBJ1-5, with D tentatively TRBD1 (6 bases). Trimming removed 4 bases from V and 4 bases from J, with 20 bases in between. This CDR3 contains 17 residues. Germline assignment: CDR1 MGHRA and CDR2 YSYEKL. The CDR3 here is CASSPDGGRFGNQPQHF. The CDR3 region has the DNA TGCGCCAGCAGCCCCGACGGGGGGCGCTTCGGAAATCAGCCCCAGCATTTT.

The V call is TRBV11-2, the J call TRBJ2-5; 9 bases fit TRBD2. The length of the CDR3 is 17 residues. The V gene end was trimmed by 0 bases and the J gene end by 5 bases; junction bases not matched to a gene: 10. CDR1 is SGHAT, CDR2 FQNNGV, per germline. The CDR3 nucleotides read TGTGCCAGCAGCTTAGAGGGGGCTAGCGGGGATGCGGAGACCCAGTACTTC. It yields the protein CASSLEGASGDAETQYF.

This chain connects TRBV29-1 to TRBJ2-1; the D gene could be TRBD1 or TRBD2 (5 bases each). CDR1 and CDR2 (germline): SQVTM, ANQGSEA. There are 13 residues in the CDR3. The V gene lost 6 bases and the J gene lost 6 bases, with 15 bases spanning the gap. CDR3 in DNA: TGCAGCGTGAACTTGGGACCCCGCAATGAGCAGTTCTTC. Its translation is CSVNLGPRNEQFF.

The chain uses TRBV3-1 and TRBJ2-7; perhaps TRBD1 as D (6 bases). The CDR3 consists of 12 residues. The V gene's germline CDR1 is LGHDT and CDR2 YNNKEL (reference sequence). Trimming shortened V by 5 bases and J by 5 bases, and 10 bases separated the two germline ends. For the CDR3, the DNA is TGTGCCAGCAGCAGGACAGTCCACGAGCAGTACTTC. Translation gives CASSRTVHEQYF.

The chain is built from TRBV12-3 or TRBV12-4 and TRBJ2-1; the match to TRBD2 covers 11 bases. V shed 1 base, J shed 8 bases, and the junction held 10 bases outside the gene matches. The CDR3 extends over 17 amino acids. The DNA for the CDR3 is TGTGCCAGCAGTTTAGGGAACCCACTAGCGGGAGTTGATGAGCAGTTCTTC. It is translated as CASSLGNPLAGVDEQFF.

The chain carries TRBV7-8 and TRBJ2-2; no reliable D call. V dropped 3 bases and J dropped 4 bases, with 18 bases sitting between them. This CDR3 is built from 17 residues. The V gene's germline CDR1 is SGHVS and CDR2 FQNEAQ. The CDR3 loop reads CASSLVFGMDSTGELFF. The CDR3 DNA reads TGTGCCAGCAGCTTGGTCTTCGGAATGGATAGCACCGGGGAGCTGTTTTTT. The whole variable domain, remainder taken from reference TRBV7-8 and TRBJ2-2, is GAGVSQSPRYKVAKRGQDVALRCDPISGHVSLFWYQQALGQGPEFLTYFQNEAQLDKSGLPSDRFFAERPEGSVSTLKIQRTQQEDSAVYLCASSLVFGMDSTGELFFGEGSRLTVL.

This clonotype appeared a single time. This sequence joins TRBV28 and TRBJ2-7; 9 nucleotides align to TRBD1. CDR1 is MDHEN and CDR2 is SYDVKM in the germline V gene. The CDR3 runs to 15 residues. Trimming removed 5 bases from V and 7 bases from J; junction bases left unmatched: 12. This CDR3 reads CASSTGGGRPDEQYF. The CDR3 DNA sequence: TGTGCCAGCAGTACAGGGGGCGGGCGCCCAGATGAGCAGTACTTC.